The 5 T cell receptor beta chains presented below share a single source sample, sequenced in a study of blood T cells in healthy people across ages. Primers used in a second PCR of about 7 to 12 cycles were a sample-barcoded 5' primer and a J-beta primer mix. Using its own MiXCR run on the 5' RACE reads, TCRdb lists one record per CDR3 protein. The data hold approximately 900,000 distinct CDR3 sequences, with almost 30% observed a single time. Another study also made use of these data, one on T cells of mothers and their children.

Sequencing was carried out using blood. Receptors were obtained from a middle-aged woman in good health.

The gene calls are TRBV5-1 and TRBJ2-4; 8 positions match TRBD2. V was pared by 0 bases and J by 3 bases, with 14 bases of the junction left unmatched. Germline CDR1 is SGHRS and CDR2 is YFSETQ. The CDR3 covers 19 residues. CDR3 loop: CASSLGGTSYASVKNIQYF. The CDR3 bases are TGCGCCAGCAGCTTGGGGGGGACTAGTTACGCCTCGGTCAAAAACATTCAGTACTTC.

About this clonotype itself: This clone may be a read error of a much larger clone one base away. This chain's CDR3 is CAGSGRDHEQYF. The CDR3 DNA sequence: TGTGCCGGCAGTGGCAGGGACCACGAGCAGTACTTC. The chain couples TRBV28 to TRBJ2-5; D tentatively reads TRBD1 or TRBD2 (5 bases each). The DNA end favors TRBJ2-7, so the J call may be wrong. The germline V gene encodes CDR1 MDHEN and CDR2 SYDVKM. The CDR3 spans 12 residues.

About this clonotype itself: The germline gene is not matched at one end of the junction; a read error may be the cause. J is TRBJ1-2 and V is TRBV19, with 12 bases that match TRBD1. Germline V gives CDR1 LNHDA, CDR2 SQIVND (reference sequence). This CDR3 is built from 18 residues. The CDR3 DNA reads as TGTGCCAGTAGAACTCGGGACAGGGGGCGCTGGTTGGGCTATGGCTGCACCTTC. Translated: CASRTRDRGRWLGYGCTF. Full variable domain (rest looked up from reference TRBV19 and TRBJ1-2): DGGITQSPKYLFRKEGQNVTLSCEQNLNHDAMYWYRQDPGQGLRLIYYSQIVNDFQKGDIAEGYSVSREKKESFPLTVTSAQKNPTAFYLCASRTRDRGRWLGYGCTFGSGTRLTVV.

This clonotype showed up just a few times. The chain is built from TRBV11-1 and TRBJ2-7; D may correspond to TRBD1 or TRBD2 (5 bases each). The DNA end is more similar to TRBJ2-5, so the J call may be wrong. Germline V lookup: CDR1 SGHAT, CDR2 FQDESV (reference sequence). This CDR3 is 15 amino acids long. The CDR3 region has the DNA TGTGCCAGCAGACCGACCGGGGCGAATAGTGAGACCCAGTACTTC. Translation: CASRPTGANSETQYF.

Many counts were recorded for this clonotype. The rearrangement joins TRBV2 to TRBJ1-2; 7 bases line up with TRBD1. J gave up 5 bases and V 7 bases, and 10 bases lay outside the gene matches. Germline V lookup: CDR1 SNHLY, CDR2 FYNNEI. CDR3 length equals 14 residues. The CDR3 bases are TGTGCCAGCAATACACAGGGGATTGAATATGGCTACACCTTC. Protein: CASNTQGIEYGYTF.